This is a list of T cell receptor beta chains from one sample in a study of shared clonotypes between healthy human individuals. The table came from immunoSEQ multiplex PCR; TCRdb's copy has only in-frame clones and leaves some out. The table has about half a million clones, roughly 78% seen once; the top ten hold more than 10%. The sequenced material came from PBMCs. These receptors originate from a woman in her 40s in good health. Some clones in this sample may be carry-over from other donors' samples. The CDR3 runs from the conserved cysteine through the conserved F or W. D genes are given only for firm matches. Not every row has a clone size; where given, it reads once, few, many or a size class.

j_gene: TRBJ2-5; d_gene: .; len: 14; abundance: .; v_gene: TRBV7-6; CDR3aa: CASSPLGREETQYF; CDR3nt: TGTGCCAGCAGCCCTTTGGGACGAGAGGAGACCCAGTACTTC
j_gene: TRBJ2-1; d_gene: .; len: 16; abundance: many; v_gene: TRBV4-1; CDR3aa: CASSQVDILVFGEQFF; CDR3nt: TGCGCCAGCAGCCAAGTTGACATTTTGGTTTTCGGTGAGCAGTTCTTC
j_gene: TRBJ2-1; d_gene: .; len: 15; abundance: .; v_gene: TRBV5-1; CDR3aa: CASSLAGRTHNEQFF; CDR3nt: TGCGCCAGCAGCTTGGCCGGGAGAACACACAATGAGCAGTTCTTC
j_gene: TRBJ2-5; d_gene: .; len: 15; abundance: once; v_gene: TRBV5-1; CDR3aa: CASSPLIARQETQYF; CDR3nt: TGCGCCAGCAGCCCACTCATAGCGCGCCAAGAGACCCAGTACTTC
j_gene: TRBJ1-5; d_gene: .; len: 13; abundance: .; v_gene: TRBV18; CDR3aa: CASSQWADQPQHF; CDR3nt: TGTGCCAGCTCACAGTGGGCGGATCAGCCCCAGCATTTT
j_gene: TRBJ2-5; d_gene: TRBD2; len: 13; abundance: .; v_gene: TRBV5-4; CDR3aa: CASSLAGAETQYF; CDR3nt: TGTGCCAGCAGCTTAGCGGGAGCAGAGACCCAGTACTTC
j_gene: TRBJ2-1; d_gene: .; len: 13; abundance: .; v_gene: TRBV11-3; CDR3aa: CASSFTSSNEQFF; CDR3nt: TGTGCCAGCAGCTTTACTAGCTCCAATGAGCAGTTCTTC
j_gene: TRBJ2-1; d_gene: .; len: 17; abundance: .; v_gene: TRBV7-9; CDR3aa: CASSSRPGHYSYNEQFF; CDR3nt: TGTGCCAGCAGCTCCCGACCAGGACACTACTCCTACAATGAGCAGTTCTTC
j_gene: TRBJ1-1; d_gene: .; len: 12; abundance: once; v_gene: TRBV6-5; CDR3aa: CASGGVNTEAFF; CDR3nt: TGTGCCAGTGGCGGGGTGAACACTGAAGCTTTCTTT
j_gene: TRBJ2-3; d_gene: .; len: 14; abundance: .; v_gene: TRBV5-4; CDR3aa: CASSRDSLTDTQYF; CDR3nt: TGTGCCAGCAGCCGGGACTCGCTCACAGATACGCAGTATTTT
j_gene: TRBJ2-7; d_gene: TRBD2; len: 14; abundance: .; v_gene: TRBV6-1; CDR3aa: CASTLLAEHYEQYF; CDR3nt: TGTGCCAGCACTCTTCTAGCGGAACACTACGAGCAGTACTTC
j_gene: TRBJ2-1; d_gene: TRBD2; len: 14; abundance: .; v_gene: TRBV18; CDR3aa: CASSETSGRGEQFF; CDR3nt: TGTGCCAGCTCCGAGACTAGCGGGAGAGGGGAGCAGTTCTTC
j_gene: TRBJ2-7; d_gene: .; len: 14; abundance: .; v_gene: TRBV7-9; CDR3aa: CASSLAGLTSEQYF; CDR3nt: TGTGCCAGCAGCTTAGCGGGTTTGACGTCCGAGCAGTACTTC
j_gene: TRBJ2-1; d_gene: TRBD2; len: 18; abundance: .; v_gene: TRBV10-3; CDR3aa: CAASQGLAGGGPNNEQFF; CDR3nt: TGTGCCGCAAGCCAGGGACTAGCGGGAGGAGGACCCAACAATGAGCAGTTCTTC